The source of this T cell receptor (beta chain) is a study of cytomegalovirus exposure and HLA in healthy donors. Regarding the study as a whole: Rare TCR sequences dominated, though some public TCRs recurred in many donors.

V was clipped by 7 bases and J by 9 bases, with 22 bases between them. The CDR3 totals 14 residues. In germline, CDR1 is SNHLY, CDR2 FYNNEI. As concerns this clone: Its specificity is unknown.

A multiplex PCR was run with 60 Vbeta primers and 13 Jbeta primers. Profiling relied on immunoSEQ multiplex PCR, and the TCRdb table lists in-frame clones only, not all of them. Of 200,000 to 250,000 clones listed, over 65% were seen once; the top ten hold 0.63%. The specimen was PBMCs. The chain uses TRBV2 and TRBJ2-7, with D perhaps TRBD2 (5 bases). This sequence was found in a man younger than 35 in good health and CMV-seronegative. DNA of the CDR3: TGTGCCAGCAACGACGGGGTCCTCGACCACGGGCAGTACTTC. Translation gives CASNDGVLDHGQYF. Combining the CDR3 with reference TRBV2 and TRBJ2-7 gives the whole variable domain EPEVTQTPSHQVTQMGQEVILRCVPISNHLYFYWYRQILGQKVEFLVSFYNNEISEKSEIFDDQFSVERPDGSNFTLKIRSTKLEDSAMYFCASNDGVLDHGQYFGPGTRLTVT.